A single T cell receptor beta chain is shown here with its context. The CDR3 has 13 amino acids. Germline-derived CDR1 and CDR2 are SGHAT and FQNNGV. V dropped 5 bases and J dropped 2; count of bases not matched to a gene: 3. The source of the sample is a study of technical replicates of blood from several donors. This table comes from immunoSEQ multiplex PCR, and its TCRdb copy is limited to in-frame clones, with some not included. The repertoire has tens of thousands of clones, around nine tenths of them found once; the top ten carry around 0.37%. The sequencing input was T cells isolated from PBMCs. The chain couples TRBV11-2 to TRBJ2-7; 7 bases map to TRBD2. This TCR was recovered from a human donor in good health. CDR3 DNA: TGTGCCAGCAGCCTCGGGACTACCTACGAGCAGTACTTC. This codes for CASSLGTTYEQYF.